One sample yielded the 21 T cell receptor beta chains listed below, sequenced in a study of cytotoxic CD8 clonotypes in ibrutinib-treated CLL. Profiled with immunoSEQ multiplex PCR; TCRdb holds only in-frame clones, not every one. The sample yields roughly 220,000 clones, roughly three quarters seen once. The material sequenced was PBMCs, taken after 12 months of ibrutinib treatment. These receptors all stem from a human donor with chronic lymphocytic leukemia.

Ten or more counts support this clone. V and J are TRBV7-6 and TRBJ1-4; D might be TRBD1 (6 bases). This CDR3 spans 16 amino acids. V was shortened by 3 bases and J by 6 bases, with 17 bases between the two germline ends. Germline lookup yields CDR1 SGHVS and CDR2 FNYEAQ. The CDR3 DNA reads TGTGCCAGCAGCTTTACTCTGGGGGGGCCGGATGAAAAACTGTTTTTT. This translates into CASSFTLGGPDEKLFF.

In its sample, this clone was seen a few times. The CDR3 DNA is TGTGCCTGGAGTGGGGGTGGGTACGAGCAGTACTTC. Translating it yields CAWSGGGYEQYF. The gene calls are TRBV30 and TRBJ2-7; unclear D gene. The length of the CDR3 is 12 residues. Germline V CDR1 and CDR2: GTSNPN, SVGIG (reference sequence). With 1 base removed from V and 4 bases from J, the gap between germline ends came to 8 bases. Full variable domain (missing parts from reference TRBV30 and TRBJ2-7): SQTIHQWPATLVQPVGSPLSLECTVEGTSNPNLYWYRQAAGRGLQLLFYSVGIGQISSEVPQNLSASRPQDRQFILSSKKLLLSDSGFYLCAWSGGGYEQYFGPGTRLTVT.

The rearrangement uses TRBV7-2 and TRBJ1-1, with TRBD1 as a possible D gene (5 bases). The germline V and J ends were trimmed by 4 bases and 0 bases, with 15 bases remaining between them. The germline V gene encodes CDR1 SGHTA and CDR2 FQGNSA. The CDR3 loop spans 16 amino acids. CDR3 residues: CASSSGGARLNTEAFF. The CDR3 coding sequence is TGTGCCAGCAGCTCCGGAGGGGCCAGGTTGAACACTGAAGCTTTCTTT.

V gene TRBV9 combines with J gene TRBJ1-2; TRBD1 might be the D (5 bases). Trimming shortened V by 4 bases and J by 4 bases, and 14 bases separated the two germline ends. The V gene's germline CDR1 is SGDLS and CDR2 YYNGEE. The CDR3 contains 14 residues. The CDR3 DNA reads as TGTGCCAGCAGCCTAGGGACGGGGACCTATGGCTACACCTTC. Residues: CASSLGTGTYGYTF.

The chain links TRBV5-6 to TRBJ2-1; D unclear. Germline V gene lookup returns CDR1 SGHDT and CDR2 YYEEEE. The CDR3 is made up of 11 amino acids. V was pared by 7 bases and J by 8 bases, with 10 bases between. The CDR3 DNA is TGTGCCAGCTCTTCTGGGTATGAGCAGTTCTTC. The encoded protein is CASSSGYEQFF.

This clone was found once. The chain has TRBV30 and TRBJ2-4, with TRBD2 identical over 11 bases. There are 22 residues in the CDR3. V dropped 0 bases and J dropped 1; count of bases not matched to a gene: 20. The germline gives CDR1 GTSNPN, CDR2 SVGIG (reference sequence). This CDR3 is CAWSVYGTALAGGGAAKNIQYF. The CDR3 DNA sequence: TGTGCCTGGAGTGTATATGGGACAGCATTAGCGGGAGGGGGGGCGGCCAAAAACATTCAGTACTTC. Using reference TRBV30 and TRBJ2-4 for the parts outside the CDR3, the full variable domain is SQTIHQWPATLVQPVGSPLSLECTVEGTSNPNLYWYRQAAGRGLQLLFYSVGIGQISSEVPQNLSASRPQDRQFILSSKKLLLSDSGFYLCAWSVYGTALAGGGAAKNIQYFGAGTRLSVL.

The chain combines TRBV6-5 with TRBJ2-7; D might be TRBD2 (6 bases). V was shortened by 6 bases and J by 2 bases, with 8 bases between the two germline ends. The CDR3 covers 12 residues. The germline gives CDR1 MNHEY, CDR2 SVGAGI. CDR3 amino acids: CASSRGTYEQYF. The CDR3 nucleotides read TGTGCCAGCAGCCGGGGGACCTACGAGCAGTACTTC.

There are a few counts of this clone. Sequence at one end of the junction differs from germline and may be a read error. This chain connects TRBV11-2 to TRBJ2-1; D might be TRBD2 (6 bases). This CDR3 region has 16 residues. CDR1 SGHAT and CDR2 FQNNGV come from the germline V gene. CDR3 sequence: CASSQDPGGGNNEQFF. Written as DNA, the CDR3 is TGCGCCAGCAGCCAAGACCCCGGTGGGGGGAACAATGAGCAGTTCTTC. Based on the CDR3 plus reference TRBV11-2 and TRBJ2-1, the full variable domain is EAGVAQSPRYKIIEKRQSVAFWCNPISGHATLYWYQQILGQGPKLLIQFQNNGVVDDSQLPKDRFSAERLKGVDSTLKIQPAKLEDSAVYLCASSQDPGGGNNEQFFGPGTRLTVL.

This clone has only a few counts. V is TRBV10-3 and J is TRBJ2-1; 13 bases line up with TRBD2. CDR1 is ENHRY, CDR2 SYGVKD, per germline. The CDR3 has 14 residues. The trim removed 4 bases at V and 16 bases at J, leaving 10 bases unmatched. The CDR3 coding sequence is TGTGCCATCAGTGGTGGACTAGCGGGAGCGCCTGGTTTCTTC. Translating it yields CAISGGLAGAPGFF.

Of note for this clone: A read error may account for a junction end that differs from germline. CDR3 DNA: TGTGCCAGCAGGGACATAGATGCACCCTTC. Amino acids: CASRDIDAPF. The chain is built from TRBV2 and TRBJ2-7, with a tentative D call TRBD1 (5 bases). Germline CDR1 and CDR2: SNHLY and FYNNEI. The CDR3 runs to 10 residues.

J is TRBJ2-1 and V is TRBV19; D unresolved. Trimming took off 0 bases at V and 9 bases at J, with 6 bases between the two ends. CDR3 length: 12 amino acids. Germline CDR1 reads LNHDA; CDR2 reads SQIVND (reference sequence). The CDR3 sequence is CASSIDLVEQFF. For the CDR3, the DNA is TGTGCCAGTAGTATAGATCTCGTTGAGCAGTTCTTC.

The chain is built from TRBV4-2 and TRBJ2-1, with unresolved D. This CDR3 is built from 15 residues. Germline V gene lookup returns CDR1 LGHNA and CDR2 YNFKEQ. Trimming pared 0 bases from V and 7 bases from J, leaving 13 bases between. The CDR3 DNA sequence: TGTGCCAGCAGCCAAGAATTAGGAATCCGGAATGAGCAGTTCTTC. This translates into CASSQELGIRNEQFF.

The V gene is TRBV4-1, the J gene TRBJ1-2; 9 bases align to TRBD1. CDR3 length equals 19 residues. With V trimmed by 2 bases and J by 2 bases, 15 bases remained unmatched. Germline V gene sequence: CDR1 MGHRA, CDR2 YSYEKL. DNA for the CDR3: TGCGCCAGCAGCCAACATCAAAGGAGGGTTGGGACAGGGAACTATGGCTACACCTTC. It codes for CASSQHQRRVGTGNYGYTF.

V gene TRBV9 combines with J gene TRBJ2-5; 11 nucleotides match TRBD2. This CDR3 is 16 amino acids long. The germline CDR1 and CDR2 sequences are SGDLS and YYNGEE. V shed 3 bases, J shed 5 bases, and the junction held 9 bases outside the gene matches. CDR3 in DNA: TGTGCCAGCAGCGCAGAATTAGCGGGAGGGGTGGAGACCCAGTACTTC. Translation: CASSAELAGGVETQYF.

The chain recombines TRBV9 with TRBJ2-2; tentatively, D is TRBD2 (7 bases). With 2 bases removed from V and 7 bases from J, the gap between germline ends came to 15 bases. The CDR3 totals 15 residues. Germline V gene data show CDR1 as SGDLS and CDR2 as YYNGEE. Here the CDR3 DNA reads TGTGCCAGCAGCGTGGAGGGGGGGCAGATCGGGGAGCTGTTTTTT. It codes for CASSVEGGQIGELFF.

V usage is TRBV9 and J usage is TRBJ1-4, with D hard to call. This CDR3 region has 15 residues. From germline, CDR1 is SGDLS and CDR2 YYNGEE. The V gene lost 0 bases and the J gene lost 4 bases, with 10 bases spanning the gap. This CDR3 reads CASSVAVGFNEKLFF. The CDR3 DNA is TGTGCCAGCAGCGTAGCTGTCGGTTTTAATGAAAAACTGTTTTTT.

CDR3 in DNA: TGTGCCAGCAGCTCAGGGACCAAAACGCAGAATGAAGCTTTCTTT. As protein: CASSSGTKTQNEAFF. V gene TRBV7-2 combines with J gene TRBJ1-1; TRBD1 might be the D (5 bases). CDR3 length equals 15 residues. V lost 4 bases and J 7 bases, leaving 19 bases between the germline ends. The germline gives CDR1 SGHTA, CDR2 FQGNSA.

The V gene is TRBV9, the J gene TRBJ2-5, with a tentative D call TRBD2 (5 bases). Per the germline V gene, CDR1 is SGDLS and CDR2 is YYNGEE. The length of the CDR3 is 14 residues. Trimming left V 0 bases short and J 5 bases short, with 11 bases between. DNA of the CDR3: TGTGCCAGCAGCGTAGTGGGCGGCGGGGAGACCCAGTACTTC. This translates into CASSVVGGGETQYF.

CDR3 protein: CSARQDNEQFF. CDR3 sequence (DNA): TGCAGTGCGAGACAGGACAATGAGCAGTTCTTC. The V call is TRBV20-1, the J call TRBJ2-1, with D possibly TRBD1 on 6 matching bases. V lost 6 bases, J lost 5 bases, and 8 bases lay in between. The germline CDR1 and CDR2 sequences are DFQATT and SNEGSKA (reference sequence). There are 11 residues in the CDR3.

This clone came up a few times. The chain has TRBV10-1 and TRBJ2-7; TRBD2 matches at 11 bases. CDR1 is WNHNN, CDR2 SYGVQD, per germline (reference sequence). The CDR3 has 14 residues. Trimming cost V 10 bases and J 3 bases; bases outside gene matches: 8. Here the CDR3 DNA reads TGCGCCAAACTTACTAGCGGGAGTAACTACGAGCAGTACTTC. Residues: CAKLTSGSNYEQYF.

The chain is built from TRBV5-1 and TRBJ1-4; tentatively, D is TRBD1 (5 bases). The CDR3 extends over 14 amino acids. Trimming cost V 0 bases and J 4 bases, with 7 bases left between them. Germline values: CDR1 SGHRS, CDR2 YFSETQ. Here the CDR3 DNA reads TGCGCCAGCAGCTTGGGGGGCCATAATGAAAAACTGTTTTTT. This encodes CASSLGGHNEKLFF.